The following is a TCR beta chain sequence with its context. Antigen unknown. Germline-derived CDR1 and CDR2 are LNHDA and SQIVND (reference sequence). This CDR3 has 15 amino acids. V lost 5 bases, J lost 4 bases, and 18 bases lay in between. The data are from a study of vaccination and CD4 T cells after COVID-19. Treatment specified: 10-day PBMC culture with coronavirus spike peptide pools or control peptides (ViraFEST assay). Scientists ran DNA taken from cultured CD4+ T cells through the Oncomine TCR Beta short-read assay for sequencing. TCRdb ran MiXCR on the PCR reads and lists one entry per CDR3 protein. The sample holds 9,500 to 14,000 distinct CDR3 sequences; more than 25% are singletons and the top ten take under 25%.

This chain connects TRBV19 to TRBJ2-7, with a possible D match to TRBD1 (5 bases). Sequenced: cultured CD4+ T cells from blood. The origin of this receptor is a human donor with COVID-19. Written as DNA, the CDR3 is TGTGCCAGTAGTCTTGTGGTCGGACATAATTACGAGCAGTACTTC. Amino acid sequence: CASSLVVGHNYEQYF.